Following are 28 T cell receptor beta chains from one sample sequenced in a study of shared clonotypes between healthy human individuals. Clones were read by immunoSEQ multiplex PCR, and TCRdb kept only the in-frame ones, dropping some. The data show some 1,100,000 clones, more than 75% seen once. Sample: memory CD4+ T cells from PBMCs. Indicated subset: CD45RA-negative fraction. The origin of the receptors is a man between 18 and 29 years old in good health. Some clones in this sample may be carry-over from other donors' samples.

This chain joins TRBV6-5 and TRBJ1-5; maybe TRBD1 (5 bases). Germline values: CDR1 MNHEY, CDR2 SVGAGI. V lost 10 bases, J lost 6 bases, and 22 bases lay in between. This CDR3 contains 15 residues. For the CDR3, the DNA is TGTGCCACCCCCAAATCGATGGGGGATACTCAGCCCCAGCATTTT. This sequence encodes CATPKSMGDTQPQHF.

The gene calls are TRBV4-1 and TRBJ1-1; possible D gene TRBD1, 5 bases. Germline values: CDR1 MGHRA, CDR2 YSYEKL. The CDR3 spans 15 residues. Trimming shortened V by 0 bases and J by 6 bases, and 14 bases separated the two germline ends. For the CDR3, the DNA is TGCGCCAGCAGCCAAGATTTAGGGACCGACCCTGAAGCTTTCTTT. This encodes CASSQDLGTDPEAFF.

On this clone itself: Other DNA sequences in this sample translate to the same CDR3. The rearrangement uses TRBV28 and TRBJ1-4; a weak D match, TRBD1 (5 bases). CDR3 length equals 14 residues. Trimming removed 4 bases from V and 11 bases from J, with 17 bases in between. CDR1 is MDHEN and CDR2 is SYDVKM in the germline V gene. This CDR3 reads CASSSPLEGEKLFF. DNA for the CDR3: TGTGCCAGCAGTTCCCCCTTGGAAGGGGAGAAACTGTTTTTT.

The chain employs TRBV5-1 and TRBJ1-2; possible D gene TRBD1, 6 bases. V was shortened by 3 bases and J by 1 base, with 13 bases between the two germline ends. From germline, CDR1 is SGHRS and CDR2 YFSETQ. The CDR3 is 15 residues long. The CDR3 here is CASSSGQSRNYGYTF. CDR3 DNA sequence: TGCGCCAGCAGCTCCGGACAGAGCCGTAACTATGGCTACACCTTC.

The chain has TRBV11-2 and TRBJ1-3, with a tentative D call TRBD1 (6 bases). Germline V lookup: CDR1 SGHAT, CDR2 FQNNGV. Trimming took off 4 bases at V and 0 bases at J, with 13 bases between the two ends. The CDR3 runs to 16 residues. In DNA, the CDR3 is TGTGCCAGCAGCTCGCAGGGGCCCGCCTCTGGAAACACCATATATTTT. Its translation: CASSSQGPASGNTIYF.

The genes are TRBV18 and TRBJ1-4; D is unresolved. The V gene lost 3 bases and the J gene lost 8 bases, with 13 bases spanning the gap. This CDR3 has 14 residues. Germline CDR1 and CDR2: KGHSH and LQKENI. CDR3 coding DNA: TGTGCCAGCTCACCTGGTTTGAGTTTCGAAAAACTGTTTTTT. Translation: CASSPGLSFEKLFF.

The chain is built from TRBV7-3 and TRBJ2-1; 8 bases map to TRBD1. The trim removed 5 bases at V and 4 bases at J, leaving 10 bases unmatched. Germline CDR1 and CDR2: SGHTA and FQGTGA. The CDR3 is 16 residues long. CDR3 nucleotides: TGTGCCAGCAGCCCGGGACAGGCAAACCCTTACAATGAGCAGTTCTTC. This gives the protein CASSPGQANPYNEQFF.

The rearrangement links TRBV5-1 to TRBJ2-1; 7 bases map to TRBD2. The germline gives CDR1 SGHRS, CDR2 YFSETQ. The junction had 6 bases not matched to a gene; V was cut back by 4 bases and J by 5 bases. The CDR3 consists of 14 residues. DNA of the CDR3: TGCGCCAGCAGCGTATGGACTAGGAACAATGAGCAGTTCTTC. Encoded protein: CASSVWTRNNEQFF.

The rearrangement joins TRBV4-1 to TRBJ1-1, with D tentatively TRBD1 (5 bases). The CDR3 runs 18 residues. In germline, CDR1 is MGHRA, CDR2 YSYEKL. V dropped 4 bases and J dropped 6 bases, with 27 bases sitting between them. DNA for the CDR3: TGCGCCAGCAGCCGAACTTTTCCTCCCTCCAGGGTCAGCGCTGAAGCTTTCTTT. It translates to CASSRTFPPSRVSAEAFF.

The chain is built from TRBV5-1 and TRBJ2-1; 7 bases fit TRBD1. CDR3 length: 16 amino acids. Germline V gene sequence: CDR1 SGHRS, CDR2 YFSETQ. With V trimmed by 4 bases and J by 3 bases, 10 bases remained unmatched. CDR3: CASSKQQGSYYNEQFF. The CDR3 DNA is TGCGCCAGCAGCAAACAACAGGGGTCCTACTACAATGAGCAGTTCTTC.

The chain is built from TRBV19 and TRBJ1-1; D gene unclear. Germline V gives CDR1 LNHDA, CDR2 SQIVND (reference sequence). The CDR3 sequence is 13 residues long. Trimming removed 3 bases from V and 2 bases from J, with 7 bases in between. The CDR3 loop is CASSIDGNTEAFF. Written as DNA, the CDR3 is TGTGCCAGTAGTATCGACGGTAACACTGAAGCTTTCTTT.

The chain uses TRBV19 and TRBJ2-4; possibly TRBD1 for D (6 bases). CDR3 length: 13 residues. The V and J ends lost 5 bases and 7 bases respectively, with 12 bases between them. CDR1 is LNHDA and CDR2 is SQIVND in the germline V gene (reference sequence). The CDR3 nucleotides read TGTGCCAGTAGTGCCGGACAGAAGAACATTCAGTACTTC. It codes for CASSAGQKNIQYF.

This clone is a singleton in its sample. This chain links TRBV29-1 with TRBJ2-3; a weak D match, TRBD1 (6 bases). Trimming took 7 bases from V and 2 from J, leaving 13 bases between them. Looked up from germline, CDR1 is SQVTM and CDR2 is ANQGSEA. The CDR3 consists of 13 residues. For the CDR3, the DNA is TGCAGCGCGGGCAGGGGCCTCACAGATACGCAGTATTTT. Encoded protein: CSAGRGLTDTQYF.

The chain recombines TRBV7-2 with TRBJ1-5; perhaps TRBD1 as D (5 bases). Between the trimmed V and J ends, which lost 1 base and 3 bases, there was a span of 13 bases. This CDR3 spans 16 amino acids. Germline assignment: CDR1 SGHTA and CDR2 FQGNSA. Here the CDR3 DNA reads TGTGCCAGCAGCTTAGTTCAGGGCTTTTTCAATCAGCCCCAGCATTTT. It specifies CASSLVQGFFNQPQHF.

The J gene is TRBJ2-7, the V gene TRBV19; maybe TRBD1 (6 bases). The germline CDR1 and CDR2 sequences are LNHDA and SQIVND (reference sequence). Trimming pared 6 bases from V and 0 bases from J, leaving 15 bases between. The CDR3 contains 15 residues. DNA for the CDR3: TGTGCCAGTAGATACGGTGTAGGGGGCTCCTACGAGCAGTACTTC. It yields the protein CASRYGVGGSYEQYF.

This clone was observed a single time. The chain recombines TRBV2 with TRBJ2-3, with 9 bases fitting TRBD2. The CDR3 spans 14 residues. The germline V gene has CDR1 SNHLY and CDR2 FYNNEI. V shed 8 bases, J shed 7 bases, and the junction held 10 bases outside the gene matches. CDR3 nucleotides: TGTGCCAGCGGACCTAGCGGGACTTTGAATACGCAGTATTTT. Translating it yields CASGPSGTLNTQYF.

As regards this clone: Other DNA sequences of this sample code for an identical CDR3. The V and J genes are TRBV27 and TRBJ1-3; the D gene is possibly TRBD1 (6 bases). The V gene lost 8 bases and the J gene lost 1 base, with 9 bases spanning the gap. Per germline, CDR1 MNHEY and CDR2 SMNVEV (reference sequence). The CDR3 contains 13 residues. The CDR3 DNA reads TGTGCCAGCCGTAGGGGGTCTGGAAACACCATATATTTT. Its translation: CASRRGSGNTIYF.

This clone was detected only once. The chain is built from TRBV11-3 and TRBJ2-5; the D is unclear. The V end was cut by 4 bases, the J end by 4 bases, with 10 bases between. The germline V gene encodes CDR1 SGHNT and CDR2 YENEEA. CDR3 length equals 13 residues. The CDR3 DNA sequence: TGTGCCAGCAGCTCCCACGCAGGAGAGACCCAGTACTTC. This translates into CASSSHAGETQYF.

This clone was recorded only once. This chain connects TRBV6-1 to TRBJ1-1, with D unclear. The CDR3 runs to 12 residues. The V and J ends lost 7 bases and 4 bases respectively, with 10 bases between them. From germline, CDR1 is MNHNS and CDR2 SASEGT. The CDR3 region is CASIEAGTEAFF. DNA of the CDR3: TGTGCCAGCATCGAGGCGGGCACTGAAGCTTTCTTT.

The chain has TRBV6-5 and TRBJ1-5; a weak D match, TRBD1 (5 bases). Per the germline V gene, CDR1 is MNHEY and CDR2 is SVGAGI. Trimming took off 6 bases at V and 1 base at J, with 10 bases between the two ends. The CDR3 is 14 residues long. As DNA, the CDR3 is TGTGCCAGCAGGCCGGGGCGCAGCAATCAGCCCCAGCATTTT. This translates into CASRPGRSNQPQHF.

This sequence joins TRBV5-1 and TRBJ2-7, with D hard to call. The germline V gene has CDR1 SGHRS and CDR2 YFSETQ. V lost 2 bases, J lost 5 bases, and 8 bases lay in between. This CDR3 has 12 residues. DNA of the CDR3: TGCGCCAGCAGCTTATCGGACCACGAGCAGTACTTC. This gives the protein CASSLSDHEQYF.

This CDR3 is CASSTSLDGYTF. The CDR3, as DNA: TGTGCCAGCAGTACATCCTTGGATGGCTACACCTTC. The chain uses TRBV28 and TRBJ1-2; D is ambiguous. V gave up 5 bases and J gave up 6 bases, with 10 bases separating them. Germline V gene lookup returns CDR1 MDHEN and CDR2 SYDVKM. The CDR3 contains 12 residues.

About this clone: A much larger clone lies one base from this, so it may be a read error. This sequence joins TRBV5-5 and TRBJ1-1; D ambiguous. CDR3 size: 13 residues. Per the germline V gene, CDR1 is SGHKS and CDR2 is YYEKEE (reference sequence). The germline V and J ends were trimmed by 1 base and 0 bases, with 4 bases remaining between them. CDR3 sequence reads: CASSLTVNTEAFF. The CDR3 region has the DNA TGTGCCAGCAGCTTGACAGTGAACACTGAAGCTTTCTTT.

This chain joins TRBV18 and TRBJ2-7; D is unresolved. Germline assignment: CDR1 KGHSH and CDR2 LQKENI. V was cut by 1 base and J by 5 bases, with 15 bases left in between. This CDR3 comprises 15 residues. For the CDR3, the DNA is TGTGCCAGCTCACCACGAGTGGGTGAGATTCACGAGCAGTACTTC. Protein sequence: CASSPRVGEIHEQYF.

The V gene is TRBV2, the J gene TRBJ1-5; D call uncertain. The V and J ends lost 2 bases and 3 bases respectively, with 11 bases between them. Looked up from germline, CDR1 is SNHLY and CDR2 is FYNNEI. CDR3 length: 15 amino acids. The CDR3 nucleotides are TGTGCCAGCAGTGAAAGGGAGTTGGTCAATCAGCCCCAGCATTTT. Translated, it gives CASSERELVNQPQHF.

The genes are TRBV18 and TRBJ1-5, with a weak D call TRBD1 (5 bases). Per germline, CDR1 KGHSH and CDR2 LQKENI. There are 14 residues in the CDR3. The germline V and J ends were trimmed by 2 bases and 7 bases, with 12 bases remaining between them. This CDR3 is CASSPGTRGQPQHF. The DNA of the CDR3 is TGTGCCAGCTCACCAGGGACGAGAGGGCAGCCCCAGCATTTT. Looking up the rest from reference TRBV18 and TRBJ1-5 gives the full variable domain: NAGVMQNPRHLVRRRGQEARLRCSPMKGHSHVYWYRQLPEEGLKFMVYLQKENIIDESGMPKERFSAEFPKEGPSILRIQQVVRGDSAAYFCASSPGTRGQPQHFGDGTRLSIL.

The J gene is TRBJ1-4, the V gene TRBV7-3, with D perhaps TRBD1 (5 bases). V was pared by 6 bases and J by 6 bases, with 14 bases between. CDR3 length: 14 residues. Germline V lookup: CDR1 SGHTA, CDR2 FQGTGA. CDR3 amino acids: CASRPRDGDEKLFF. As DNA, the CDR3 is TGTGCCAGCAGGCCCCGGGACGGCGATGAAAAACTGTTTTTT.

This rearrangement joins TRBV7-9 to TRBJ1-3; the D gene is possibly TRBD1 (5 bases). Per germline, CDR1 SEHNR and CDR2 FQNEAQ (reference sequence). This CDR3 is built from 15 residues. The ends were cut back, 6 bases at V and 2 bases at J, with 14 bases in the middle. The CDR3 reads CASSRNQGAGNTIYF. Here the CDR3 DNA reads TGTGCCAGCAGTCGGAACCAAGGGGCTGGAAACACCATATATTTT.